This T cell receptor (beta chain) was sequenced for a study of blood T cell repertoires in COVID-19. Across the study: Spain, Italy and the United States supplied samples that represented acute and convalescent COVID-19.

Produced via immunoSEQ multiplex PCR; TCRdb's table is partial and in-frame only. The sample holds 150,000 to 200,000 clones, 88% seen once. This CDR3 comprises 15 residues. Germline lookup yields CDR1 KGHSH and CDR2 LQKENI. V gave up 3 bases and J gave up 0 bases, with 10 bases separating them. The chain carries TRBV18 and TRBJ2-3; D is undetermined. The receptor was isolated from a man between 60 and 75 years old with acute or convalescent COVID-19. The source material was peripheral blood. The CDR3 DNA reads TGTGCCAGCTCACCCCTGAGCACTAGCACAGATACGCAGTATTTT. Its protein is CASSPLSTSTDTQYF. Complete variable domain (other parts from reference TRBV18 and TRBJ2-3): NAGVMQNPRHLVRRRGQEARLRCSPMKGHSHVYWYRQLPEEGLKFMVYLQKENIIDESGMPKERFSAEFPKEGPSILRIQQVVRGDSAAYFCASSPLSTSTDTQYFGPGTRLTVL.